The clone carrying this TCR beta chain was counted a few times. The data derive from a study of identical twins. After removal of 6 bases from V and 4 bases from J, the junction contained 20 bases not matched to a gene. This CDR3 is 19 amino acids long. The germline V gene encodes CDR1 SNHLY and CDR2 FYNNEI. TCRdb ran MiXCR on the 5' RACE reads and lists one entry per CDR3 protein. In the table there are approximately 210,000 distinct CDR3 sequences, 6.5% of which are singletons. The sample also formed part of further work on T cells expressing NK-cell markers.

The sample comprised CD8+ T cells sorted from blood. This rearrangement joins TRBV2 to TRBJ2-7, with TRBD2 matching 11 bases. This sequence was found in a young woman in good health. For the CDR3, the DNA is TGTGCCAGCAGCCCCGGACTAGCGGGCCTAAAGAACCTCGGTTACGAGCAGTACTTC. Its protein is CASSPGLAGLKNLGYEQYF.